This TCR beta chain came from a study of vaccination effects on CD4 cells after COVID-19. Antigen-specific CD4+ T cells were first expanded with viral peptide pools by the ViraFEST assay and only then sequenced. Isolation of CD4+ T cells took place after less than 12 days of culture. Nucleocapsid antibodies were negative in the vaccine recipients, who had never had SARS-CoV-2 infection. IL-2 at approximately 9.7 IU/ml and peptides at 8 to 10 ug/ml were added to cultured PBMC, approximately 1.9 million per well. Replacing half the medium with IL-2 medium was done on days 3 and 7. Comments on this clone: Its antigen is unidentified.

V lost 0 bases, J lost 8 bases, and 14 bases lay in between. CDR3 length: 15 amino acids. CDR1 is LGHNA and CDR2 is YNFKEQ in the germline V gene. Produced via immunoSEQ multiplex PCR; TCRdb's table is partial and in-frame only. Of tens of thousands of clones detected, roughly 76% appear once; the ten largest clones hold about 2.4%. The rearrangement links TRBV4-2 to TRBJ2-1, with TRBD2 as a possible D gene (6 bases). The clonotype was recovered from a human donor who received a COVID-19 vaccine. The sample was CD4+ T cells from PBMCs cultured with HCoV-229E spike peptides, taken before COVID-19 vaccination. CDR3 in amino acids: CASSQDARGGYEQFF. The CDR3 region has the DNA TGTGCCAGCAGCCAAGACGCGCGGGGTGGCTATGAGCAGTTCTTC.